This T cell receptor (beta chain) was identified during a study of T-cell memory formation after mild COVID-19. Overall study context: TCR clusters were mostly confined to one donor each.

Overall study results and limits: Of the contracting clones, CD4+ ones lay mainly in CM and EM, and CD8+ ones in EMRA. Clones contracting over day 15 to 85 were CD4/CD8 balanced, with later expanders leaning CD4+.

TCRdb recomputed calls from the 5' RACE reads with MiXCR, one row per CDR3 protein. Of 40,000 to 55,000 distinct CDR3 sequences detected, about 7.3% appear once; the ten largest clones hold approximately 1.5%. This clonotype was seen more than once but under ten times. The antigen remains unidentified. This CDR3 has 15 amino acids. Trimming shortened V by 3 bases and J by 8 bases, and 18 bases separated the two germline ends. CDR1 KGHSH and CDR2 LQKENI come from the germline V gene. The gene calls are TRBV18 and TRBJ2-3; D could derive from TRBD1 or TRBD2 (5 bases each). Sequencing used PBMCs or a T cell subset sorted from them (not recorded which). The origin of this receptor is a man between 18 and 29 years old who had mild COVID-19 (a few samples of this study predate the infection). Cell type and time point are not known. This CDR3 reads CASSPSDSRVGTQYF. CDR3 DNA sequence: TGTGCCAGCTCACCTAGCGACAGCCGGGTGGGTACGCAGTATTTT.